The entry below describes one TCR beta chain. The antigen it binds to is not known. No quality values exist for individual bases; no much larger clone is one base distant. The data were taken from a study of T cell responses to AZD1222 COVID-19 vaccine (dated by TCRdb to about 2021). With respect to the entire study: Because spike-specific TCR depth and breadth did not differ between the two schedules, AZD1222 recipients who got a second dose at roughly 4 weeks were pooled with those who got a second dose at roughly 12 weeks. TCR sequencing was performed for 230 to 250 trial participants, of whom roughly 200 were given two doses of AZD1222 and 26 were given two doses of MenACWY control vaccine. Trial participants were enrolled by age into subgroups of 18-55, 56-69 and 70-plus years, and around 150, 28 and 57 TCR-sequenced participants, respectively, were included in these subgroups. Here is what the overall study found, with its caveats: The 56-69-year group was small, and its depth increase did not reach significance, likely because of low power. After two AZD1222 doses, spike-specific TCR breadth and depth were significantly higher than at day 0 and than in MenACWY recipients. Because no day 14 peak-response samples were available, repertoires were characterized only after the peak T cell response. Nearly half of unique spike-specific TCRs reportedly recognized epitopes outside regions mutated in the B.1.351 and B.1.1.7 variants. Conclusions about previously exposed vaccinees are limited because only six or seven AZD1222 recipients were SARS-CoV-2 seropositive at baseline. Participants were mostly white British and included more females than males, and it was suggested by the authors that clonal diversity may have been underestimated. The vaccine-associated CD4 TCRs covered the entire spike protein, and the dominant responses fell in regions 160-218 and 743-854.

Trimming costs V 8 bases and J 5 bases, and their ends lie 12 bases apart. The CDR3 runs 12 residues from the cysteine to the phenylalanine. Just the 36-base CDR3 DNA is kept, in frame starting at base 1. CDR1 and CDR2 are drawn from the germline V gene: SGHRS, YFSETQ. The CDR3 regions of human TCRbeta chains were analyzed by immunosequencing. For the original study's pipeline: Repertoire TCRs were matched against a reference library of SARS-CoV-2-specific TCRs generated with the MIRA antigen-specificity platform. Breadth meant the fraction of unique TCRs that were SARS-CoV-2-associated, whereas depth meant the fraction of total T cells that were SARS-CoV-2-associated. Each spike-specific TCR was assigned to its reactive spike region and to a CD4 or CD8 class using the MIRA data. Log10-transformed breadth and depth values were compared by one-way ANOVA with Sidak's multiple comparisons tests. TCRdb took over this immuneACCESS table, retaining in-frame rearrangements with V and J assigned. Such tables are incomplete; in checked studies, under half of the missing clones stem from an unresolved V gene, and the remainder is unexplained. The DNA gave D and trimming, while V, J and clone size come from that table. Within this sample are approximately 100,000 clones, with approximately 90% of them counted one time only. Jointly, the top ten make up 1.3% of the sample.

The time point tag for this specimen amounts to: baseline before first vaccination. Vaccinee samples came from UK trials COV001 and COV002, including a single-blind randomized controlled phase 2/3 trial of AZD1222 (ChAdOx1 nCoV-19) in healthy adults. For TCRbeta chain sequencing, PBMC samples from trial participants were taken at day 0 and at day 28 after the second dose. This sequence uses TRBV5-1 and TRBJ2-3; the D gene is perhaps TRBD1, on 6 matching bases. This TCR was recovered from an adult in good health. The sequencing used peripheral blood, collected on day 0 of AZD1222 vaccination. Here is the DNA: TGCGCCAGTCGGCCAGGGGAAGATACGCAGTATTTT. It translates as CASRPGEDTQYF. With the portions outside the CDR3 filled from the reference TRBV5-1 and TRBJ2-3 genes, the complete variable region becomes KAGVTQTPRYLIKTRGQQVTLSCSPISGHRSVSWYQQTPGQGLQFLFEYFSETQRNKGNFPGRFSGRQFSNSRSEMNVSTLELGDSALYLCASRPGEDTQYFGPGTRLTVL.